The present T cell receptor (beta chain) was sequenced within a study of blood T cells in healthy people across ages. This CDR3 is built from 13 residues. With 6 bases removed from V and 11 bases from J, the gap between germline ends came to 22 bases. CDR1 is DFQATT, CDR2 SNEGSKA, per germline (reference sequence). PCR was performed a second time for 7 to 11 cycles using a sample-barcoded 5' primer and a J-beta primer mix. TCRdb reprocessed the 5' RACE reads via MiXCR and lists one record per CDR3 protein. The sample has 1.2 million to 1.5 million distinct CDR3 sequences, approximately 42% seen once.

Sequencing was done on a sample of blood. The clonotype comes from a woman aged 18-29 years in good health. V gene TRBV20-1 combines with J gene TRBJ2-5; D is ambiguous. CDR3 residues: CSAPSSGLDEQYF. CDR3 nucleotide sequence: TGCAGTGCCCCCAGCTCGGGTCTCGATGAGCAGTACTTC.